A single T cell receptor beta chain is shown here with its context. The TRB libraries of cDNA were built by UMI-labeled 5' RACE. TCRdb reanalyzed the 5' RACE reads, giving one entry per CDR3 protein sequence and no DNA. The specimen's table records roughly 71,000 distinct CDR3 sequences. Germline CDR1 is SGHDT and CDR2 is YYEEEE. CDR3 size: 12 residues. Every CD8+ T cell subset underwent triplicate sorting at under 350,000 cells apiece. Naive CD8+ T cells displayed a CD45RO-CCR7+CD27+CD95- phenotype. This sample was taken from a study of CXCR3-negative and CXCR3-positive naive CD8 T cells. The sequencing input was naive CXCR3- CD8+ T cells from blood. Subset defined: CD45RO-CCR7+CD27+CD95- naive CD8+ T cells lacking CXCR3 (TNR3-). The chain combines TRBV5-6 with TRBJ2-7. This sequence was found in a human donor in good health. Some clones in this sample may be carry-over from other donors' samples. CDR3 sequence reads: CASSGSSYEQYF.